Presented here are 21 T cell receptor beta chains from one specimen sequenced in a study of cytomegalovirus exposure and HLA in healthy donors (dated by TCRdb to about 2017). Libraries were made using the immunoSEQ multiplex PCR assay. TCRdb retrieved this table from immuneACCESS and kept in-frame rearrangements only. Not all clones are present; in checked studies, unresolved V genes account for under half, and no reason is known for the remainder. Across this sample there are about 200,000 clones, with 80% to 85% seen only once. In total, the top ten clones hold 0.95% to 1.5% of the sample. The sequenced sample consisted of PBMCs. These receptor sequences come from a woman in her 30s in good health and CMV-seronegative.

This rearrangement joins TRBV6-5 to TRBJ2-7, with 7 bases that match TRBD2. The CDR3 is made up of 14 amino acids. Germline CDR1 is MNHEY and CDR2 is SVGAGI. V was clipped by 3 bases and J by 3 bases; unmatched bases: 5. CDR3 sequence reads: CASSYTSDLYEQYF. The CDR3 DNA reads TGTGCCAGCAGTTATACTAGCGACCTCTACGAGCAGTACTTC.

The CDR3: CAWSFQPGRPDGYTF. DNA for the CDR3: TGTGCCTGGAGTTTCCAACCGGGTCGTCCGGATGGCTACACCTTC. V gene TRBV30 combines with J gene TRBJ1-2; D is ambiguous. CDR1 is GTSNPN and CDR2 is SVGIG in the germline V gene (reference sequence). Trimming removed 2 bases at V and 6 bases at J, with 19 bases between. The CDR3 loop spans 15 amino acids.

This chain uses TRBV9 with TRBJ2-2; D possibly corresponds to TRBD2 (7 bases). Trimming removed 3 bases from V and 7 bases from J, with 22 bases in between. The CDR3 is 17 amino acids. From germline, CDR1 is SGDLS and CDR2 YYNGEE. The CDR3: CASSAPRGREIGGELFF. The CDR3 DNA reads as TGTGCCAGCAGCGCCCCCCGGGGGCGGGAGATTGGCGGGGAGCTGTTTTTT. The full variable domain, with the rest looked up from reference TRBV9 and TRBJ2-2, is DSGVTQTPKHLITATGQRVTLRCSPRSGDLSVYWYQQSLDQGLQFLIQYYNGEERAKGNILERFSAQQFPDLHSELNLSSLELGDSALYFCASSAPRGREIGGELFFGEGSRLTVL.

The V call is TRBV7-2, the J call TRBJ1-2; D not certain. CDR3 length: 13 amino acids. V dropped 11 bases and J dropped 8 bases, with 21 bases sitting between them. CDR1 is SGHTA and CDR2 is FQGNSA in the germline V gene. DNA for the CDR3: TGTGCCTCTACCCCCGTACGTGCTAGAGGCTACACCTTC. Translated: CASTPVRARGYTF.

This chain joins TRBV6-6 and TRBJ1-1; D is unclear. Trimming took off 4 bases at V and 4 bases at J, with 7 bases between the two ends. Germline-derived CDR1 and CDR2 are MNHNY and SVGAGI (reference sequence). This CDR3 spans 12 amino acids. In DNA form, the CDR3 reads TGTGCCAGCAGTTGGTCGAGCACTGAAGCTTTCTTT. Translated, it gives CASSWSSTEAFF.

This chain uses TRBV25-1 with TRBJ1-2; 9 bases match TRBD1. Per germline, CDR1 MGHDK and CDR2 SYGVNS. V lost 6 bases, J lost 5 bases, and 1 base stayed unmatched. The CDR3 runs to 12 residues. For the CDR3, the DNA is TGTGCCAGCAGAGGACAGGGGTATGGCTACACCTTC. Translation gives CASRGQGYGYTF.

In DNA, the CDR3 is TGTGCCAGCAGTTACTCGACGGGCACTGAAGCTTTCTTT. Protein: CASSYSTGTEAFF. The V call is TRBV6-5, the J call TRBJ1-1; D is unresolved. Germline V gene data show CDR1 as MNHEY and CDR2 as SVGAGI. Trimming removed 0 bases at V and 4 bases at J, with 6 bases between. The length of the CDR3 is 13 residues.

The chain recombines TRBV10-1 with TRBJ1-6; 8 bases are shared with TRBD1. The CDR3 is made up of 16 amino acids. Looked up from germline, CDR1 is WNHNN and CDR2 is SYGVQD (reference sequence). V was clipped by 2 bases and J by 6 bases; unmatched bases: 6. CDR3 sequence: CASSEGQGIGNSPLHF. The CDR3 region has the DNA TGCGCCAGCAGTGAGGGACAGGGAATCGGTAATTCACCCCTCCACTTT.

The chain has TRBV13 and TRBJ1-2, with 8 positions matching TRBD1. The CDR3 runs 16 residues. The V gene's germline CDR1 is PRHDT and CDR2 FYEKMQ (reference sequence). V trimming: 5 bases; J trimming: 4 bases; junction bases outside the gene matches: 12. CDR3 sequence: CASSGGGQGSSYGYTF. The CDR3 DNA reads as TGTGCCAGCAGCGGAGGAGGACAGGGCTCTAGCTATGGCTACACCTTC. Filled out from reference TRBV13 and TRBJ1-2, the complete variable domain reads AAGVIQSPRHLIKEKRETATLKCYPIPRHDTVYWYQQGPGQDPQFLISFYEKMQSDKGSIPDRFSAQQFSDYHSELNMSSLELGDSALYFCASSGGGQGSSYGYTFGSGTRLTVV.

V gene TRBV5-1 combines with J gene TRBJ2-7; D is unclear. Germline V lookup: CDR1 SGHRS, CDR2 YFSETQ. Deletions cut 3 bases from V and 2 bases from J, with 12 bases between. The length of the CDR3 is 14 residues. The CDR3 DNA sequence: TGCGCCAGCAGCTCGTCGGTAGTGACCTACGAGCAGTACTTC. As protein: CASSSSVVTYEQYF.

In its sample, this clone was seen once. The chain links TRBV9 to TRBJ2-5; D might be TRBD2 (6 bases). The CDR3 extends over 14 amino acids. Germline CDR1 is SGDLS and CDR2 is YYNGEE. Trimming removed 0 bases at V and 0 bases at J, with 6 bases between. The CDR3 reads CASSVGDYQETQYF. CDR3 bases: TGTGCCAGCAGCGTAGGGGACTACCAAGAGACCCAGTACTTC.

This clone was counted between two and nine times. The rearrangement uses TRBV5-1 and TRBJ2-1, with D hard to call. The ends were cut back, 7 bases at V and 8 bases at J, with 10 bases in the middle. Germline V gene lookup returns CDR1 SGHRS and CDR2 YFSETQ. The CDR3 runs to 11 residues. The CDR3 nucleotides are TGCGCCAGCCCTAAACGGTATGAGCAGTTCTTC. This gives the protein CASPKRYEQFF.

The rearrangement uses TRBV6-5 and TRBJ2-7; possibly TRBD1 for D (5 bases). The V gene's germline CDR1 is MNHEY and CDR2 SVGAGI. This CDR3 is 15 amino acids long. Trimming stripped 0 bases from V and 2 bases from J, with 11 bases between. The CDR3 DNA follows: TGTGCCAGCAGTTACTCGGTAGGCAGGGCCTACGAGCAGTACTTC. Its protein product is CASSYSVGRAYEQYF.

This chain connects TRBV29-1 to TRBJ1-2, with 7 bases lining up with TRBD1. CDR3 length: 13 residues. Unmatched junction bases numbered 6, after V lost 4 bases and J lost 4 bases. Germline V gene lookup returns CDR1 SQVTM and CDR2 ANQGSEA. CDR3: CSVGVGQTYGYTF. The CDR3 DNA reads TGCAGCGTTGGAGTGGGACAGACCTATGGCTACACCTTC.

This sequence joins TRBV4-1 and TRBJ1-6; no clear D. The CDR3 is 17 amino acids. CDR1 is MGHRA, CDR2 YSYEKL, per germline. V lost 5 bases, J lost 0 bases, and 14 bases lay in between. The CDR3 sequence: CASSSGGTDSYNSPLHF. The CDR3 region has the DNA TGCGCCAGCAGCTCCGGAGGTACGGACTCCTATAATTCACCCCTCCACTTT.

A word on this clone: At one end the junction does not follow the germline gene, possibly because of a read error. This chain joins TRBV5-1 and TRBJ2-6, with D perhaps TRBD1 (6 bases). CDR3 length: 14 residues. Germline loops: CDR1 SGHRS, CDR2 YFSETQ. The CDR3 spells CASSSLPGDNVLTF. For the CDR3, the DNA is TGCGCCAGCAGCTCACTACCAGGGGACAACGTCCTGACTTTC.

About this clone: Other DNA variants within this sample encode the same CDR3. The J gene is TRBJ2-2, the V gene TRBV18; 9 bases fit TRBD1. The CDR3 contains 15 residues. The germline V gene encodes CDR1 KGHSH and CDR2 LQKENI. Trimming cost V 3 bases and J 5 bases; bases outside gene matches: 4. As DNA, the CDR3 is TGTGCCAGCTCACCGGGACAGGGAGGGACCGGGGAGCTGTTTTTT. Its translation: CASSPGQGGTGELFF.

V and J are TRBV6-6 and TRBJ1-5; 10 nucleotides match TRBD1. This CDR3 contains 16 residues. CDR1 and CDR2 (germline): MNHNY, SVGAGI (reference sequence). J was trimmed by 4 bases and V by 6 bases; bases with no gene match: 9. The CDR3 region is CASSPHRDRGNQPQHF. In nucleotides, the CDR3 is TGTGCCAGCAGCCCCCACCGGGACAGGGGAAATCAGCCCCAGCATTTT.

The rearrangement links TRBV7-3 to TRBJ2-1, with 12 bases identical to TRBD2. The CDR3 contains 15 residues. The J segment lost 6 bases and the V segment lost 4 bases, leaving 4 bases of the junction unmatched. CDR1 SGHTA and CDR2 FQGTGA come from the germline V gene. CDR3 protein: CASSSLAGGFNEQFF. CDR3 DNA sequence: TGTGCCAGCAGCTCACTAGCGGGGGGTTTCAATGAGCAGTTCTTC.

The gene calls are TRBV5-1 and TRBJ1-4; D remains ambiguous. CDR1 is SGHRS and CDR2 is YFSETQ in the germline V gene. The CDR3 is 13 amino acids. V was clipped by 4 bases and J by 8 bases, with 12 bases between them. The CDR3 coding sequence is TGCGCCAGCAGCCCCCCTCCTTCGGAAAAACTGTTTTTT. Encoded protein: CASSPPPSEKLFF.

This clone was counted a few times. Different DNA sequences within this sample yield the same CDR3. The V and J genes are TRBV5-1 and TRBJ2-7, with a tentative D call TRBD2 (5 bases). The CDR3 sequence is 12 residues long. V lost 0 bases to trimming and J lost 4 bases, with 5 bases between them. The germline CDR1 and CDR2 sequences are SGHRS and YFSETQ. The CDR3 sequence: CASSLGEYEQYF. CDR3 nucleotide sequence: TGCGCCAGCAGCTTGGGGGAGTACGAGCAGTACTTC.